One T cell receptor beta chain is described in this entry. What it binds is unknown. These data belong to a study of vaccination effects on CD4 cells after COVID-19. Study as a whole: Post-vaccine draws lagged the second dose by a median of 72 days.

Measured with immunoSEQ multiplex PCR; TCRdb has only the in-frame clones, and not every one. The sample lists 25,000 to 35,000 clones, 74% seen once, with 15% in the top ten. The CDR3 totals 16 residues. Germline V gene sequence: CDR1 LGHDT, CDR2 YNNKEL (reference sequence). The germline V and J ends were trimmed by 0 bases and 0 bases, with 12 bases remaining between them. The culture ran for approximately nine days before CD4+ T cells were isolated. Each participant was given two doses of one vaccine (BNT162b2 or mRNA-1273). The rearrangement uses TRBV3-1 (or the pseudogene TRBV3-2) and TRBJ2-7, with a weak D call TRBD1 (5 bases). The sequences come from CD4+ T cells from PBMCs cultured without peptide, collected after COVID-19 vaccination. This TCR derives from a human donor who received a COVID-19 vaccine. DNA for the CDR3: TGTGCCAGCAGCCAAGATTGGGGCAGCTTCTCCTACGAGCAGTACTTC. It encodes CASSQDWGSFSYEQYF.